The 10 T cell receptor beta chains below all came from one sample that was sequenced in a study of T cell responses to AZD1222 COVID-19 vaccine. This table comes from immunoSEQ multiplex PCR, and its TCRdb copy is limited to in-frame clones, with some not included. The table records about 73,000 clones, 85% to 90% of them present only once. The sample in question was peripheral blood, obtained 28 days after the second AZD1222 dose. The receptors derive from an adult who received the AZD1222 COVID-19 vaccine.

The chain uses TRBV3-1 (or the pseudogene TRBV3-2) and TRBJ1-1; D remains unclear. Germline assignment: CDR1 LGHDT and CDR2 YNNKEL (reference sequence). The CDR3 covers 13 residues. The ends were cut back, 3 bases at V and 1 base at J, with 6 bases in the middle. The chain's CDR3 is CASSHSGNTEAFF. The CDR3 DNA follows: TGTGCCAGCAGCCACTCAGGGAACACTGAAGCTTTCTTT.

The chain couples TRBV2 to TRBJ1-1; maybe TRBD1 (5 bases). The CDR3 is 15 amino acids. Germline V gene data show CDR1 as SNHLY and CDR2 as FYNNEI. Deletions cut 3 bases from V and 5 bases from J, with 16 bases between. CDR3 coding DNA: TGTGCCAGCAGTGAGAGGGGCAGCGGTAGGACTGAAGCTTTCTTT. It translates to CASSERGSGRTEAFF.

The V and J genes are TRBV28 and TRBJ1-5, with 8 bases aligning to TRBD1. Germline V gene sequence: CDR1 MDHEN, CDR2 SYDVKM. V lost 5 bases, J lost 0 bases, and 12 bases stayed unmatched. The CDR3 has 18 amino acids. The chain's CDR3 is CASSVTGTGKYSNQPQHF. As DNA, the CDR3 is TGTGCCAGCAGTGTCACCGGGACAGGCAAGTATAGCAATCAGCCCCAGCATTTT.

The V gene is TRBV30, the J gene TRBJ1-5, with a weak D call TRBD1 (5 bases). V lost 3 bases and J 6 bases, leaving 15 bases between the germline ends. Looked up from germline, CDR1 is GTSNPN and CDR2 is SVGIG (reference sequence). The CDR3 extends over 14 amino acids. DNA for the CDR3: TGTGCCTGGAGCGTAGAAGAAAGGGGTCAGCCCCAGCATTTT. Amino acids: CAWSVEERGQPQHF.

The CDR3 DNA is TGTGCCACCAGCAGATCGACAGGGGAGGGGTACGAGCAGTACTTC. This sequence encodes CATSRSTGEGYEQYF. The genes are TRBV15 and TRBJ2-7, with a weak D call TRBD1 (8 bases). The V end was cut by 2 bases, the J end by 4 bases, with 15 bases between. Germline V gene data show CDR1 as LNHNV and CDR2 as YYDKDF (reference sequence). The CDR3 loop spans 15 amino acids.

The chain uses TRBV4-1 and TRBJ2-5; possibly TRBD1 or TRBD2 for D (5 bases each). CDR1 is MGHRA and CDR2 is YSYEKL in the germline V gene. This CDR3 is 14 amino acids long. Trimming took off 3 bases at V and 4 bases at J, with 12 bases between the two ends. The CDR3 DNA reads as TGCGCCAGCAGCCAGGGACCGGTGGGAGAGACCCAGTACTTC. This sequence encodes CASSQGPVGETQYF.

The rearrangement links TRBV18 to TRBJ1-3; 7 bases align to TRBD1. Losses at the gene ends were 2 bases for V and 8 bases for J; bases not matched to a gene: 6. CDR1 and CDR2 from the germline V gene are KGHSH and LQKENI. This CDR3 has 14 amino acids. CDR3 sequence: CASSPNRDSHTIYF. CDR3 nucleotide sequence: TGTGCCAGCTCACCAAACCGGGACAGTCACACCATATATTTT.

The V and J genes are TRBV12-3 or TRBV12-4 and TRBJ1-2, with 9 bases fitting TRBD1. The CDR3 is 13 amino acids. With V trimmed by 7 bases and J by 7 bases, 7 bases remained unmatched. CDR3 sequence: CASTEQGAAGYTF. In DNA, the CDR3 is TGTGCCAGCACCGAACAGGGGGCAGCTGGCTACACCTTC.

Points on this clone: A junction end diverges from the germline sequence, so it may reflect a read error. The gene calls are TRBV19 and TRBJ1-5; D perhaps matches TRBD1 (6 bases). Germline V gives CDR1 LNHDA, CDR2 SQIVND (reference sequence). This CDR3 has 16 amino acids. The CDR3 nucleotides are TGTGCCAGTAGTTTAGACGGGACACGGGAAGATCAGCCCCAGCATTTT. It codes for CASSLDGTREDQPQHF.

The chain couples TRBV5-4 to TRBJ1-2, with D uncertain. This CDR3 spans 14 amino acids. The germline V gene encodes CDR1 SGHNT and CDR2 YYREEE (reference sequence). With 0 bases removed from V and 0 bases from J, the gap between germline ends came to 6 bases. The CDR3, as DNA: TGTGCCAGCAGCTTGGGCGAGTCTAACTATGGCTACACCTTC. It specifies CASSLGESNYGYTF. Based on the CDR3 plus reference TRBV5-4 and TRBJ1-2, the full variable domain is ETGVTQSPTHLIKTRGQQVTLRCSSQSGHNTVSWYQQALGQGPQFIFQYYREEENGRGNFPPRFSGLQFPNYSSELNVNALELDDSALYLCASSLGESNYGYTFGSGTRLTVV.